This T cell receptor (beta chain) was sequenced during a study of Graves' ophthalmopathy and Graves' hyperthyroidism. Whole-study context: Pretreatment peripheral blood was obtained at initial diagnosis.

RNA transcripts were the template, and TCR beta CDR3 regions were amplified from them. HTBI primers served in a first-round RT-PCR, which a second-round multiplex PCR followed. TCRdb reprocessed the multiplex PCR reads with MiXCR, giving one entry per CDR3 protein. The table lists over 450,000 distinct CDR3 sequences, 13% to 15% of them singletons. From germline, CDR1 is SNHLY and CDR2 FYNNEI. The ends were cut back, 5 bases at V and 0 bases at J, with 14 bases in the middle. This CDR3 spans 15 amino acids. As concerns this clonotype: Its antigen remains unknown.

Notes on the study in general: Most thyroid clonotypes expanded beyond 0.001 frequency were also found in blood.

The study enrolled ophthalmopathy donors with moderate-to-severe activity, CAS ≥3, NOSPECS ≥4 and duration under 3 months. Sample: blood. The clonotype was recovered from a woman aged 25-40 years with Graves' ophthalmopathy. V usage is TRBV2 and J usage is TRBJ2-7; either TRBD1 or TRBD2 may supply D (6 bases each). The CDR3 DNA is TGTGCCAGCAGTCTCCTGGGGGGCTTCTCCTACGAGCAGTACTTC. Translated: CASSLLGGFSYEQYF. Full variable domain (outside the CDR3, taken from reference TRBV2 and TRBJ2-7): EPEVTQTPSHQVTQMGQEVILRCVPISNHLYFYWYRQILGQKVEFLVSFYNNEISEKSEIFDDQFSVERPDGSNFTLKIRSTKLEDSAMYFCASSLLGGFSYEQYFGPGTRLTVT.